This T cell receptor beta chain was sequenced during a study of shared clonotypes between healthy human individuals. Study observations and caveats: Some naive CD4 clonotypes, around 5%, turned up in common across a handful of donors. Donor scarcity curtailed the genetic and exposure-history diversity represented herein.

The CDR3 contains 15 residues. Germline loops: CDR1 SGHNT, CDR2 YYREEE (reference sequence). Trimming left V 4 bases short and J 7 bases short, with 18 bases between. This table comes from immunoSEQ multiplex PCR, and its TCRdb copy is limited to in-frame clones, with some not included. The sample records some 580,000 clones, approximately 97% being singletons. Both subsets, CD45RA+ naive and CD45RA-negative memory, were split from the CD4+ cells. This clone has only one observation. Its antigen is unidentified. V usage is TRBV5-4 and J usage is TRBJ2-1, with D maybe TRBD2 (6 bases). The sequenced material came from naive CD4+ T cells sorted from blood. Documented subset: CD45RA+ positively selected. The source of this sequence is a woman between 25 and 40 years old in good health. The DNA of the CDR3 is TGTGCCAGCAGCCCTGGACGGGGGATGGTTAATGAGCAGTTCTTC. It specifies CASSPGRGMVNEQFF.